Detailed here is one TCR beta chain. The assay was immunoSEQ multiplex PCR, and TCRdb's table has in-frame clones only and misses some. The table has 700,000 to 750,000 clones, approximately 83% seen once; the top ten hold about 0.011%. Trimming cost V 4 bases and J 1 base; bases outside gene matches: 10. The CDR3 consists of 17 residues. In germline, CDR1 is MNHEY, CDR2 SMNVEV (reference sequence). This entry comes from a study of shared T cell receptors in the human thymus. The data also belong to a second study, concerning human thymus T cells. Turning to that study: V and J gene usage appeared biased in thymic and blood repertoires.

The receptor was isolated from a girl less than two years old with a congenital heart defect. Sequenced sample: thymocytes. The chain recombines TRBV27 with TRBJ2-5, with TRBD2 identical over 9 bases. CDR3 nucleotides: TGTGCCAGCAGTTCTTCCTCTAGCGGGGTCGCCCAAGAGACCCAGTACTTC. The encoded protein is CASSSSSSGVAQETQYF.